This entry lists 20 T cell receptor beta chains sequenced from one sample in a study of T cell responses to AZD1222 COVID-19 vaccine. This table comes from immunoSEQ multiplex PCR, and its TCRdb copy is limited to in-frame clones, with some not included. The sample shows fewer than 250,000 clones, 90% to 95% of them seen only once. The sequenced sample was peripheral blood, obtained on day 0 of MenACWY control vaccination. These receptor sequences come from an adult in good health.

This chain joins TRBV5-5 and TRBJ2-5; the match to TRBD2 covers 11 bases. Germline loops: CDR1 SGHKS, CDR2 YYEKEE (reference sequence). V gave up 1 base and J gave up 8 bases; unmatched junction bases: 7. The CDR3 is 15 amino acids. The CDR3 DNA is TGTGCCAGCAGCTTGTCTACTAGCGGGGGCCTAACCCAGTACTTC. Its translation: CASSLSTSGGLTQYF.

The CDR3 protein is CASSPTYSGGGDTQYF. The CDR3 region has the DNA TGTGCCAGCAGCCCTACATATAGCGGGGGAGGAGATACGCAGTATTTT. The chain recombines TRBV3-1 (or the pseudogene TRBV3-2) with TRBJ2-3; 9 bases map to TRBD2. Germline lookup yields CDR1 LGHDT and CDR2 YNNKEL (reference sequence). CDR3 length: 16 amino acids. J was trimmed by 5 bases and V by 4 bases; bases with no gene match: 10.

The V call is TRBV5-6, the J call TRBJ1-2; 9 positions agree with TRBD1. Germline loops: CDR1 SGHDT, CDR2 YYEEEE. With V trimmed by 5 bases and J by 8 bases, 10 bases remained unmatched. CDR3 length: 14 amino acids. The CDR3 reads CASRTQGAAEGYTF. The DNA for the CDR3 is TGTGCCAGCAGGACACAGGGGGCGGCGGAAGGCTACACCTTC.

This chain joins TRBV18 and TRBJ1-2; 8 nucleotides line up with TRBD1. The J segment lost 7 bases and the V segment lost 2 bases, leaving 12 bases of the junction unmatched. Germline-derived CDR1 and CDR2 are KGHSH and LQKENI. The CDR3 consists of 16 residues. CDR3 sequence (DNA): TGTGCCAGCTCACCATCCCGGGACAGGAGAGGTCGTGGCTACACCTTC. Amino acids: CASSPSRDRRGRGYTF.

This clone was counted only a few times. The rearrangement links TRBV7-9 to TRBJ1-6; TRBD1 aligns across 7 bases. V was clipped by 6 bases and J by 3 bases; unmatched bases: 11. The CDR3 extends over 17 amino acids. From germline, CDR1 is SEHNR and CDR2 FQNEAQ (reference sequence). The CDR3 loop reads CASRGRDSYLYNSPLHF. The CDR3 bases are TGTGCCAGCAGGGGAAGGGACAGCTACCTCTATAATTCACCCCTCCACTTT.

This sequence joins TRBV30 and TRBJ1-4, with D uncertain. Trimming pared 0 bases from V and 5 bases from J, leaving 10 bases between. CDR1 is GTSNPN, CDR2 SVGIG, per germline (reference sequence). The CDR3 extends over 14 amino acids. The CDR3 nucleotides read TGTGCCTGGAGTGTACATCTAAAAAATGAAAAACTGTTTTTT. Residues: CAWSVHLKNEKLFF.

The rearrangement uses TRBV12-5 and TRBJ1-5; the D is unclear. Germline CDR1 reads LGHNT; CDR2 reads FRNRAP. This CDR3 has 16 amino acids. Trimming pared 0 bases from V and 9 bases from J, leaving 18 bases between. DNA for the CDR3: TGTGCTAGTGGTTTGGTAGAGGATCTCACCCCCCGGCCCCAGCATTTT. Its translation is CASGLVEDLTPRPQHF.

The chain joins TRBV30 to TRBJ2-1; no reliable D call. This CDR3 comprises 12 residues. The germline V gene encodes CDR1 GTSNPN and CDR2 SVGIG (reference sequence). Trimming took off 0 bases at V and 5 bases at J, with 5 bases between the two ends. CDR3 sequence reads: CAWSVGNNEQFF. The CDR3 coding sequence is TGTGCCTGGAGTGTCGGCAACAATGAGCAGTTCTTC.

This chain joins TRBV6-1 and TRBJ2-5, with D tentatively TRBD1 (5 bases). From germline, CDR1 is MNHNS and CDR2 SASEGT. Between the trimmed V and J ends, which lost 6 bases and 3 bases, there was a span of 5 bases. This CDR3 comprises 11 residues. The CDR3 DNA reads TGTGCCAGCAGCAGGGAAGAGACCCAGTACTTC. It codes for CASSREETQYF.

The chain carries TRBV28 and TRBJ2-7, with 11 bases aligning to TRBD1. This CDR3 is 15 amino acids long. J lost 0 bases, V lost 6 bases, and 4 bases had no gene match. Germline V gene lookup returns CDR1 MDHEN and CDR2 SYDVKM. In DNA form, the CDR3 reads TGTGCCAGCAGGTCCGGGACAGGGGGCTCCTACGAGCAGTACTTC. As protein: CASRSGTGGSYEQYF.

The gene calls are TRBV14 and TRBJ1-6; D is ambiguous. This CDR3 region has 13 residues. CDR1 is SGHDN and CDR2 is FVKESK in the germline V gene. Trimming shortened V by 4 bases and J by 7 bases, and 8 bases separated the two germline ends. Written as DNA, the CDR3 is TGTGCCAGCAGCCCCTACGTCAATTCACCCCTCCACTTT. It codes for CASSPYVNSPLHF. Combining the CDR3 with reference TRBV14 and TRBJ1-6 gives the whole variable domain EAGVTQFPSHSVIEKGQTVTLRCDPISGHDNLYWYRRVMGKEIKFLLHFVKESKQDESGMPNNRFLAERTGGTYSTLKVQPAELEDSGVYFCASSPYVNSPLHFGNGTRLTVT.

The chain joins TRBV21-1 to TRBJ1-4; the table's D call of TRBD1 was not tested on the DNA. TRBV21-1 is tagged as a pseudogene. The CDR3 is 16 residues long. The CDR3 is CASKTGCPDLNEKLFF. DNA of the CDR3: TGTGCCAGCAAGACAGGGTGCCCCGACCTAAATGAAAAACTGTTTTTT.

This chain links TRBV28 with TRBJ1-5; 8 nucleotides agree with TRBD1. The V segment lost 4 bases and the J segment 6 bases; nucleotides outside the gene matches: 8. Germline-derived CDR1 and CDR2 are MDHEN and SYDVKM. The length of the CDR3 is 15 residues. CDR3 bases: TGTGCCAGCAGTTCGACGACAGGGGTAAGTCAGCCCCAGCATTTT. It yields the protein CASSSTTGVSQPQHF. Supplemented by reference TRBV28 and TRBJ1-5, the full variable domain reads DVKVTQSSRYLVKRTGEKVFLECVQDMDHENMFWYRQDPGLGLRLIYFSYDVKMKEKGDIPEGYSVSREKKERFSLILESASTNQTSMYLCASSSTTGVSQPQHFGDGTRLSIL.

The V gene is TRBV4-2, the J gene TRBJ1-2; TRBD1 agrees at 8 bases. The CDR3 sequence is 15 residues long. Trimming at V came to 1 base and at J to 3 bases, leaving 4 bases not matched to a gene. CDR1 is LGHNA and CDR2 is YNFKEQ in the germline V gene. The CDR3 DNA reads TGTGCCAGCAGCCAAGGCCCGACAGGGGACTATGGCTACACCTTC. It codes for CASSQGPTGDYGYTF.

V and J are TRBV6-6 and TRBJ2-3; 10 bases map to TRBD1. This CDR3 region has 16 residues. CDR1 and CDR2 from the germline V gene are MNHNY and SVGAGI (reference sequence). V gave up 0 bases and J gave up 1 base; unmatched junction bases: 1. In nucleotides, the CDR3 is TGTGCCAGCAGTTACTCTGGGACAGGGGGCACAGATACGCAGTATTTT. Protein sequence: CASSYSGTGGTDTQYF.

This chain joins TRBV4-1 and TRBJ2-1; D perhaps matches TRBD2 (5 bases). Per the germline V gene, CDR1 is MGHRA and CDR2 is YSYEKL. The germline V and J ends were trimmed by 0 bases and 10 bases, with 10 bases remaining between them. The CDR3 loop spans 13 amino acids. CDR3 nucleotides: TGCGCCAGCAGCCAAGAGAGGGATGGGGAGCAGTTCTTC. Translating gives CASSQERDGEQFF.

This clone was seen a single time. The V and J genes are TRBV4-1 and TRBJ1-4; tentative D call: TRBD1 (5 bases). The V gene's germline CDR1 is MGHRA and CDR2 YSYEKL. The ends were cut back, 0 bases at V and 10 bases at J, with 15 bases in the middle. This CDR3 region has 15 residues. The DNA of the CDR3 is TGCGCCAGCAGCCAAGAACCCCTTGGGGGGGGAAAACTGTTTTTT. This codes for CASSQEPLGGGKLFF.

The chain joins TRBV5-1 to TRBJ2-2, with D possibly matching TRBD1 (6 bases). The ends were cut back, 5 bases at V and 4 bases at J, with 18 bases in the middle. The V gene's germline CDR1 is SGHRS and CDR2 YFSETQ. This CDR3 has 16 amino acids. CDR3 amino acids: CASSPRGDGGTGELFF. In nucleotides, the CDR3 is TGCGCCAGCAGTCCCAGGGGAGATGGGGGCACCGGGGAGCTGTTTTTT.

This chain connects TRBV25-1 to TRBJ2-7; D not certain. This CDR3 comprises 11 residues. Trimming took off 3 bases at V and 2 bases at J, with 2 bases between the two ends. From germline, CDR1 is MGHDK and CDR2 SYGVNS. CDR3 DNA: TGTGCCAGCAGTGACGCCTACGAGCAGTACTTC. It specifies CASSDAYEQYF.

V gene TRBV5-6 combines with J gene TRBJ1-2; a possible D gene is TRBD1 (5 bases). The V gene lost 1 base and the J gene lost 8 bases, with 15 bases spanning the gap. The CDR3 spans 14 residues. In germline, CDR1 is SGHDT, CDR2 YYEEEE. Here the CDR3 reads CASSLFGQPGGYTF. The CDR3 region has the DNA TGTGCCAGCAGCTTGTTCGGGCAGCCAGGGGGCTACACCTTC.